Listed below are T cell receptor beta chains from one sample, sequenced in a study of OX40 agonist ivuxolimab in advanced cancers. This table comes from immunoSEQ multiplex PCR, and its TCRdb copy is limited to in-frame clones, with some not included. The table records roughly 59,000 clones, 84% of them present only once. Sequencing was performed on CD4+ or CD8+ T cells sorted from blood, taken in a trial of the OX40 agonist ivuxolimab. The receptors stem from an adult with an advanced solid tumor such as melanoma, head and neck, liver or kidney cancer. Each CDR3 is given with its conserved first and last residue. The D gene is left open where the match is weak.

D gene: TRBD1
V gene: TRBV28
J gene: TRBJ1-1
CDR3 DNA: TGTGCCAGCACCGGAGGGACAGTGAACACTGAAGCTTTCTTT
CDR3 protein: CASTGGTVNTEAFF

D gene: .
V gene: TRBV2
J gene: TRBJ2-5
CDR3 DNA: TGTGCCAGCAGTGAGTTGGAGACCCAGTACTTC
CDR3 protein: CASSELETQYF

D gene: .
V gene: TRBV4-3
J gene: TRBJ1-1
CDR3 DNA: TGCGCCAGCAGCCAAGCTGGCACTGAAGCTTTCTTT
CDR3 protein: CASSQAGTEAFF

D gene: .
V gene: TRBV5-1
J gene: TRBJ2-5
CDR3 DNA: TGCGCCAGCAGCTATGGGCTAGGTCGGGAGACCCAGTACTTC
CDR3 protein: CASSYGLGRETQYF

D gene: .
V gene: TRBV29-1
J gene: TRBJ1-5
CDR3 DNA: TGCAGCGCTCAGGCCGCCAATCAGCCCCAGCATTTT
CDR3 protein: CSAQAANQPQHF

D gene: TRBD1
V gene: TRBV6-6
J gene: TRBJ2-1
CDR3 DNA: TGTGCCAGCAGTTGGCCGGGACAGGTTACCTCCAATGAGCAGTTCTTC
CDR3 protein: CASSWPGQVTSNEQFF

D gene: .
V gene: TRBV5-4
J gene: TRBJ2-1
CDR3 DNA: TGTGCCAGCAGCTTGCAAGATGAGCAGTTCTTC
CDR3 protein: CASSLQDEQFF

D gene: .
V gene: TRBV2
J gene: TRBJ1-4
CDR3 DNA: TGTGCCAGCAGTGATTCGTGGGGGGAGCAACTGTTTTTT
CDR3 protein: CASSDSWGEQLFF

D gene: .
V gene: TRBV4-2
J gene: TRBJ2-7
CDR3 DNA: TGTGCCAGCAGCCAAGCCCAGAGGTCCTACGAGCAGTACTTC
CDR3 protein: CASSQAQRSYEQYF

D gene: .
V gene: TRBV7-9
J gene: TRBJ1-1
CDR3 DNA: TGTGCCAGCAGCTTAGGGCAGACGAACACTGAAGCTTTCTTT
CDR3 protein: CASSLGQTNTEAFF